This TCR beta chain was obtained from a study of identifying expanded T cells in peripheral blood. Study findings and constraints: Variance in clone template counts between approximately two-week samples significantly increased with total template count across all healthy donors. Over approximately two and four weeks, about 15 and 18 clones changed, versus roughly 1.2 between replicates.

The table came from immunoSEQ multiplex PCR; TCRdb's copy has only in-frame clones and leaves some out. The sample gives over 85,000 clones, about 87% of which show up once; 13% to 15% is in the top ten. After removal of 3 bases from V and 3 bases from J, the junction contained 7 bases not matched to a gene. This CDR3 comprises 14 residues. CDR1 and CDR2 (germline): GTSNPN, SVGIG (reference sequence). Comment on this clone: Its cognate antigen is unknown.

No infections or other immune events were documented during collection. Sequenced material: blood. The chain uses TRBV30 and TRBJ1-1; 7 bases align to TRBD1. The origin of this receptor is a person aged 18 to 75 in good health. The CDR3 region has the DNA TGTGCCTGGAGGACTACAGGGGTAGACACTGAAGCTTTCTTT. It codes for CAWRTTGVDTEAFF.